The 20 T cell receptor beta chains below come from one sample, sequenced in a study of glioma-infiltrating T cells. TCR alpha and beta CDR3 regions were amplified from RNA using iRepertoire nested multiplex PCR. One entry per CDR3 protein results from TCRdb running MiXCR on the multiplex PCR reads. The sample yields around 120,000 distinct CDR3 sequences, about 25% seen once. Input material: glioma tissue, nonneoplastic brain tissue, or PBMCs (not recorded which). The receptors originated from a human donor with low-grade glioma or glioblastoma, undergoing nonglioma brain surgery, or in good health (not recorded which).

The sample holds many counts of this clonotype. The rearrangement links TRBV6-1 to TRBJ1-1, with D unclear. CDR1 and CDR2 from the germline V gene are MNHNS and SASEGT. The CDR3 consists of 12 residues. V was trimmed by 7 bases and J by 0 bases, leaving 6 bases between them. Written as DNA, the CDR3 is TGTGCCAGCAAACCCTTGAACACTGAAGCTTTCTTT. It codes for CASKPLNTEAFF.

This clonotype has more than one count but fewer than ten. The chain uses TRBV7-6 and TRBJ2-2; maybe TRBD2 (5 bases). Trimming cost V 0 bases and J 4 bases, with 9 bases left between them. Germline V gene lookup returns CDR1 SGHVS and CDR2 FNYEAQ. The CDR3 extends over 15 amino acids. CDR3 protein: CASSLASGPTGELFF. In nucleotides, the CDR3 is TGTGCCAGCAGCTTAGCGAGCGGCCCCACCGGGGAGCTGTTTTTT.

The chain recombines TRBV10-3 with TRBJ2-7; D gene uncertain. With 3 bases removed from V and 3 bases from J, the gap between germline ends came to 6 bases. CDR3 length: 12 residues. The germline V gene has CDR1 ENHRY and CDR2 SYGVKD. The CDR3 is CAISDGYYEQYV. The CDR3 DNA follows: TGTGCCATCAGTGACGGATACTACGAGCAGTACGTC.

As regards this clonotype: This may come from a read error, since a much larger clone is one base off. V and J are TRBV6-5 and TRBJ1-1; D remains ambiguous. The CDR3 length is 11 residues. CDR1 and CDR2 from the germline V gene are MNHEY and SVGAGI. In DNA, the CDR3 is TGTGCCAGCAGTATTAACATTGAAGCTTTCTTT. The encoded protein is CASSINIEAFF.

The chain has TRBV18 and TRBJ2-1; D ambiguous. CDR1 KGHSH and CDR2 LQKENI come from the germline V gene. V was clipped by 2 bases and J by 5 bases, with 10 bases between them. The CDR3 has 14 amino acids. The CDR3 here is CASSPIQENNEQFF. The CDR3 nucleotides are TGTGCCAGCTCACCAATCCAGGAGAACAATGAGCAGTTCTTC.

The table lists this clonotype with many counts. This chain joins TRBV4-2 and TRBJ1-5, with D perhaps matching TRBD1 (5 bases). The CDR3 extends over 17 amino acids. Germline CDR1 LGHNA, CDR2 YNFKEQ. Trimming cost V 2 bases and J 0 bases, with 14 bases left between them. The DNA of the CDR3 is TGTGCCAGCAGCCAACAACACGACAGCAATAGCAATCAGCCCCAGCATTTT. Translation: CASSQQHDSNSNQPQHF.

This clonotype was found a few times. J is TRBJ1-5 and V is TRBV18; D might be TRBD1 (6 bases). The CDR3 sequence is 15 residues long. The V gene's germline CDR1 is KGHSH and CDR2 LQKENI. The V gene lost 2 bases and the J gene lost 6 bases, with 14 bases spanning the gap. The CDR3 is CASSPVRGAGQPQHF. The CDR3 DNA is TGTGCCAGCTCACCAGTGAGGGGGGCGGGTCAGCCCCAGCATTTT. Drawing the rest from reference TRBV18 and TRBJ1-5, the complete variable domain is NAGVMQNPRHLVRRRGQEARLRCSPMKGHSHVYWYRQLPEEGLKFMVYLQKENIIDESGMPKERFSAEFPKEGPSILRIQQVVRGDSAAYFCASSPVRGAGQPQHFGDGTRLSIL.

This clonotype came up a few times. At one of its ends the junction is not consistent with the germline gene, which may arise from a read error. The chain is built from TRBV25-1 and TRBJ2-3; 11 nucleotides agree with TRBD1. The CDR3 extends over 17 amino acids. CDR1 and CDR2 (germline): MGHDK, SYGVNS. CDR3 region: CASSESGTGGSSDTQYF. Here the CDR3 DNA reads TGTGCCAGCAGCGAATCCGGGACAGGGGGAAGTTCAGATACGCAGTATTTT.

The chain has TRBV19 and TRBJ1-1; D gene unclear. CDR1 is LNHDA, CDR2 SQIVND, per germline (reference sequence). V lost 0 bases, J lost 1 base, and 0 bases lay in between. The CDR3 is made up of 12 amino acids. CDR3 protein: CASSIENTEAFF. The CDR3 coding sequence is TGTGCCAGTAGTATAGAGAACACTGAAGCTTTCTTT.

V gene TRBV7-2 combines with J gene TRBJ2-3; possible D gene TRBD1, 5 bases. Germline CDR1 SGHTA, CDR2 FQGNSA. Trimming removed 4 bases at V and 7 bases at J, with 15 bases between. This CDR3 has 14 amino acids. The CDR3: CASSSRGGTYTQYF. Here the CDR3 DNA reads TGTGCCAGCAGCTCTAGGGGCGGCACCTATACGCAGTATTTT. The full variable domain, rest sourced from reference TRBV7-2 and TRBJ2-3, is GAGVSQSPSNKVTEKGKDVELRCDPISGHTALYWYRQSLGQGLEFLIYFQGNSAPDKSGLPSDRFSAERTGGSVSTLTIQRTQQEDSAVYLCASSSRGGTYTQYFGPGTRLTVL.

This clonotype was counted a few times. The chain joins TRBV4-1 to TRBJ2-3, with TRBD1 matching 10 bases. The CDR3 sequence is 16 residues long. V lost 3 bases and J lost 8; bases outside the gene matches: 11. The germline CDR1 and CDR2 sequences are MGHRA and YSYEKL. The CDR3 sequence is CASSQAPGQGSGTQYF. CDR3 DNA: TGCGCCAGCAGCCAGGCACCGGGACAGGGGTCAGGTACGCAGTATTTT.

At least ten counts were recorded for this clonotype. Here the CDR3 reads CASSLAGSYNEQFF. For the CDR3, the DNA is TGTGCCAGCAGCTTAGCGGGGTCCTACAATGAGCAGTTCTTC. The genes are TRBV7-9 and TRBJ2-1; D gene ambiguous. The V gene lost 0 bases and the J gene lost 1 base, with 4 bases spanning the gap. This CDR3 comprises 14 residues. The V gene's germline CDR1 is SEHNR and CDR2 FQNEAQ (reference sequence).

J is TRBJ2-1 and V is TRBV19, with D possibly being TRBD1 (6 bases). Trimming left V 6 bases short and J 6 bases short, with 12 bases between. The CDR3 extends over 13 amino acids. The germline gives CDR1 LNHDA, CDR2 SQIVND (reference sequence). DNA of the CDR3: TGTGCCAGTAGGAGGACAGTTGGCAATGAGCAGTTCTTC. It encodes CASRRTVGNEQFF.

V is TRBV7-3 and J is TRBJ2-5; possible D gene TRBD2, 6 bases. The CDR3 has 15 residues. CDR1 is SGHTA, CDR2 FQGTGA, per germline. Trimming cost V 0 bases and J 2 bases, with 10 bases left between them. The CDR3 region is CASSLTGDLQETQYF. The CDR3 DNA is TGTGCCAGCAGCTTAACAGGGGACTTGCAAGAGACCCAGTACTTC.

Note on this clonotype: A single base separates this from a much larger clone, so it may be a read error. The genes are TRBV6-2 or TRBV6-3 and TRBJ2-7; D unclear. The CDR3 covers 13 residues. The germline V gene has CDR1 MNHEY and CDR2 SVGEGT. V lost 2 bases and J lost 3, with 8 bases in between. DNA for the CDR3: TGTGCCAGCAGTTACGGTTGCGACTACGAGCAGTACGTC. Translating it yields CASSYGCDYEQYV.

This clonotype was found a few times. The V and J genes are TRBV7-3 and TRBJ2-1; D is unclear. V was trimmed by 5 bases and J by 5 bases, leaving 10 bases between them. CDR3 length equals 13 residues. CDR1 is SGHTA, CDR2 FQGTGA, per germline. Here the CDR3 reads CASSPGPNNEQFF. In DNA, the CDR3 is TGTGCCAGCAGCCCCGGACCAAACAATGAGCAGTTCTTC.

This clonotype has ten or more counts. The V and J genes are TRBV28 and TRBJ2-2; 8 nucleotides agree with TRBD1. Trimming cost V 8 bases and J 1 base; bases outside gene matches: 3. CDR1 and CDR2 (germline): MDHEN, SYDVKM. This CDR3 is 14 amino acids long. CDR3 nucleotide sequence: TGTGCCAGCGCCACAGGGGGGAACACCGGGGAGCTGTTTTTT. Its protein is CASATGGNTGELFF.

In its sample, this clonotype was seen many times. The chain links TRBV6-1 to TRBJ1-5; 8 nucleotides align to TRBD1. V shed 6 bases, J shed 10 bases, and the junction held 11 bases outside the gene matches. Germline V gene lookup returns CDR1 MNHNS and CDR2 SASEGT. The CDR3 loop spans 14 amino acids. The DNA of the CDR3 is TGTGCCAGCAGCGAAACTGGGACAGGAGAACCCCAGCATTTT. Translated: CASSETGTGEPQHF.

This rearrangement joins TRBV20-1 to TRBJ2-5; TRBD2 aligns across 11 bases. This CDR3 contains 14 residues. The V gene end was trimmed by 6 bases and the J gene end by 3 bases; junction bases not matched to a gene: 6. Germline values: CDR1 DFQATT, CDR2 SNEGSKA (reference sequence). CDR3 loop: CSAPRSGGEETQYF. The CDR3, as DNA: TGCAGTGCACCTCGTAGCGGGGGGGAAGAGACCCAGTACTTC.

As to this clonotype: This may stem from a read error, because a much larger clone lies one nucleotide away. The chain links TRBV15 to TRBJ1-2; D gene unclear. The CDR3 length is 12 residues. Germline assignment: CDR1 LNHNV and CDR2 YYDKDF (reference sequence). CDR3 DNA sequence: TGTGCCACCAGCAGAGCTAACTATGGCCACACCTTC. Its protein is CATSRANYGHTF.